What follows are 28 T cell receptor beta chains derived from one specimen sequenced in a study of blood T cell repertoires in COVID-19. The table came from immunoSEQ multiplex PCR; TCRdb's copy has only in-frame clones and leaves some out. The sample has 270,000 or so clones; around 86% are singletons. Sequencing was done on a sample of peripheral blood. The origin of the receptors is a young woman with active or convalescent COVID-19.

A word on this clone: The same CDR3 can be traced to other DNA sequences in this sample. The rearrangement links TRBV3-1 (or the pseudogene TRBV3-2) to TRBJ2-1; D is perhaps TRBD1 (6 bases). V was trimmed by 1 base and J by 0 bases, leaving 7 bases between them. Per germline, CDR1 LGHDT and CDR2 YNNKEL (reference sequence). The CDR3 has 15 amino acids. The CDR3 loop is CASSQVGGSYNEQFF. The CDR3 region has the DNA TGTGCCAGCAGCCAAGTAGGGGGCTCCTACAATGAGCAGTTCTTC.

This chain links TRBV3-1 (or the pseudogene TRBV3-2) with TRBJ1-6; a weak D match, TRBD1 (5 bases). V dropped 3 bases and J dropped 2 bases, with 23 bases sitting between them. The CDR3 is 20 residues long. Germline values: CDR1 LGHDT, CDR2 YNNKEL (reference sequence). CDR3 loop: CASSHELTRGPETYNSPLHF. The CDR3 DNA reads as TGTGCCAGCAGCCACGAACTGACTAGGGGACCAGAAACCTATAATTCACCCCTCCACTTT.

J is TRBJ1-6 and V is TRBV5-1; the D gene is possibly TRBD1 (5 bases). Germline V lookup: CDR1 SGHRS, CDR2 YFSETQ. V was shortened by 0 bases and J by 8 bases, with 12 bases between the two germline ends. There are 15 residues in the CDR3. The DNA of the CDR3 is TGCGCCAGCAGCTTGGAAGGGGAAGGGGATTCACCCCTCCACTTT. It is translated as CASSLEGEGDSPLHF.

The rearrangement uses TRBV19 and TRBJ1-4, with D perhaps TRBD1 (6 bases). This CDR3 has 16 amino acids. Deletions cut 7 bases from V and 6 bases from J, with 21 bases between. CDR1 and CDR2 from the germline V gene are LNHDA and SQIVND (reference sequence). The CDR3 here is CASTPRGRGAHEKLFF. Here the CDR3 DNA reads TGTGCCAGTACCCCAAGGGGGAGGGGAGCACATGAAAAACTGTTTTTT.

The chain uses TRBV5-1 and TRBJ2-7, with D possibly being TRBD1 (6 bases). The V end lost 4 bases, the J end lost 0 bases, and 11 bases lay between the germline ends. The CDR3 consists of 14 residues. The germline V gene encodes CDR1 SGHRS and CDR2 YFSETQ. CDR3 in DNA: TGCGCCAGCAGCCCCAGGGGAAGCTCCTACGAGCAGTACTTC. Translation: CASSPRGSSYEQYF.

The J gene is TRBJ1-2, the V gene TRBV6-6; 9 nucleotides align to TRBD1. The CDR3 length is 14 residues. Per germline, CDR1 MNHNY and CDR2 SVGAGI (reference sequence). J lost 2 bases, V lost 6 bases, and 4 bases had no gene match. The CDR3 sequence is CASRRGQGNYGYTF. CDR3 sequence (DNA): TGTGCCAGCAGGCGCGGACAGGGGAACTATGGCTACACCTTC.

V and J are TRBV30 and TRBJ2-3; a weak D match, TRBD1 (6 bases). CDR3 size: 15 residues. The germline CDR1 and CDR2 sequences are GTSNPN and SVGIG (reference sequence). Deletions cut 8 bases from V and 3 bases from J, with 21 bases between. The CDR3 coding sequence is TGTGCCGGACGATCGAAGGACAGCATGACAGATACGCAGTATTTT. Amino acids: CAGRSKDSMTDTQYF.

The chain recombines TRBV5-1 with TRBJ1-2; D not resolved. CDR3 size: 15 residues. Trimming pared 0 bases from V and 4 bases from J, leaving 13 bases between. The germline V gene encodes CDR1 SGHRS and CDR2 YFSETQ. CDR3 in amino acids: CASSLVSPRGYGYTF. DNA of the CDR3: TGCGCCAGCAGCTTGGTAAGCCCTCGGGGCTATGGCTACACCTTC.

The V gene is TRBV27, the J gene TRBJ1-3, with D possibly being TRBD1 (6 bases). Germline CDR1 MNHEY, CDR2 SMNVEV (reference sequence). The germline V and J ends were trimmed by 4 bases and 1 base, with 20 bases remaining between them. This CDR3 has 18 residues. The CDR3 loop reads CASSSSQTGSLSGNTIYF. DNA of the CDR3: TGTGCCAGCAGTTCAAGTCAGACAGGTTCGCTTTCTGGAAACACCATATATTTT.

The CDR3 DNA sequence: TGTGCCAGCAGGTCGACTGACAATGAGCAGTTCTTC. This codes for CASRSTDNEQFF. V and J are TRBV12-3 or TRBV12-4 and TRBJ2-1, with D uncertain. Between the trimmed V and J ends, which lost 6 bases and 5 bases, there was a span of 8 bases. This CDR3 comprises 12 residues.

The rearrangement joins TRBV27 to TRBJ1-6; no firm D call. Trimming removed 3 bases from V and 4 bases from J, with 10 bases in between. The CDR3 contains 15 residues. The germline CDR1 and CDR2 sequences are MNHEY and SMNVEV (reference sequence). In DNA form, the CDR3 reads TGTGCCAGCAGTTTTTTAGAAATATATAATTCACCCCTCCACTTT. Its translation: CASSFLEIYNSPLHF.

The J gene is TRBJ2-3, the V gene TRBV6-4; the D gene is possibly TRBD2 (5 bases). V lost 10 bases and J lost 2, with 10 bases in between. This CDR3 contains 12 residues. Germline loops: CDR1 MRHNA, CDR2 SNTAGT. The chain's CDR3 is CATRDYTDTQYF. The CDR3 DNA sequence: TGTGCCACCCGAGACTACACAGATACGCAGTATTTT.

This clone has more than one count but fewer than ten. The CDR3 is CASSLTGWDQPQHF. The CDR3 DNA sequence: TGTGCCAGCAGCTTGACAGGGTGGGATCAGCCCCAGCATTTT. The chain has TRBV7-2 and TRBJ1-5; 7 bases line up with TRBD1. Germline CDR1 and CDR2: SGHTA and FQGNSA. The length of the CDR3 is 14 residues. V gave up 3 bases and J gave up 5 bases; unmatched junction bases: 4. Combining the CDR3 with reference TRBV7-2 and TRBJ1-5 gives the whole variable domain GAGVSQSPSNKVTEKGKDVELRCDPISGHTALYWYRQSLGQGLEFLIYFQGNSAPDKSGLPSDRFSAERTGGSVSTLTIQRTQQEDSAVYLCASSLTGWDQPQHFGDGTRLSIL.

The chain combines TRBV5-1 with TRBJ1-1; the match to TRBD1 covers 7 bases. CDR3 length: 13 amino acids. After removal of 7 bases from V and 4 bases from J, the junction contained 7 bases not matched to a gene. Germline values: CDR1 SGHRS, CDR2 YFSETQ. The CDR3 sequence is CASGTAASTEAFF. DNA of the CDR3: TGCGCCAGCGGGACAGCGGCAAGCACTGAAGCTTTCTTT.

The chain employs TRBV29-1 and TRBJ1-3; D not resolved. This CDR3 region has 15 residues. Trimming cost V 6 bases and J 2 bases, with 17 bases left between them. In germline, CDR1 is SQVTM, CDR2 ANQGSEA. The CDR3: CSVSRYSDPGNTIYF. The CDR3 bases are TGCAGCGTCTCGCGCTACAGTGACCCTGGAAACACCATATATTTT.

The gene calls are TRBV29-1 and TRBJ2-5, with D unclear. Trimming pared 8 bases from V and 1 base from J, leaving 8 bases between. Germline V lookup: CDR1 SQVTM, CDR2 ANQGSEA. The CDR3 runs 11 residues. CDR3 nucleotide sequence: TGCAGCCCGAGGATCCAAGAGACCCAGTACTTC. Translated: CSPRIQETQYF. The entire variable domain, with the rest obtained from reference TRBV29-1 and TRBJ2-5, is as follows: SAVISQKPSRDICQRGTSLTIQCQVDSQVTMMFWYRQQPGQSLTLIATANQGSEATYESGFVIDKFPISRPNLTFSTLTVSNMSPEDSSIYLCSPRIQETQYFGPGTRLLVL.

The V gene is TRBV6-4, the J gene TRBJ2-3, with 7 bases that match TRBD2. CDR1 is MRHNA and CDR2 is SNTAGT in the germline V gene. This CDR3 has 16 amino acids. Losses at the gene ends were 7 bases for V and 4 bases for J; bases not matched to a gene: 14. As DNA, the CDR3 is TGTGCCAGCACCACGCCTGCGGGGGTATGGGCAGATACGCAGTATTTT. It encodes CASTTPAGVWADTQYF.

J is TRBJ1-6 and V is TRBV3-1 (or the pseudogene TRBV3-2); 7 bases are shared with TRBD1. This CDR3 comprises 15 residues. V shed 3 bases and J 6 bases; nucleotides not matched to a gene: 5. In germline, CDR1 is LGHDT, CDR2 YNNKEL (reference sequence). CDR3 sequence reads: CASSHGQAFNSPLHF. Written as DNA, the CDR3 is TGTGCCAGCAGCCACGGACAGGCCTTTAATTCACCCCTCCACTTT.

The chain has TRBV5-4 and TRBJ2-7; D uncertain. Looked up from germline, CDR1 is SGHNT and CDR2 is YYREEE (reference sequence). V was clipped by 3 bases and J by 0 bases, with 13 bases between them. This CDR3 has 15 residues. The CDR3 reads CASSSQTAVSYEQYF. As DNA, the CDR3 is TGTGCCAGCAGCTCCCAGACGGCGGTCTCCTACGAGCAGTACTTC.

The count of this clone is one. The chain couples TRBV6-2 or TRBV6-3 to TRBJ1-5; 8 bases fit TRBD1. Germline CDR1 MNHEY, CDR2 SVGEGT. The CDR3 length is 14 residues. The junction had 2 bases not matched to a gene; V was cut back by 0 bases and J by 7 bases. The CDR3 loop is CASSYSGQGQPQHF. The DNA for the CDR3 is TGTGCCAGCAGTTACTCCGGACAGGGCCAGCCCCAGCATTTT.

The rearrangement joins TRBV6-5 to TRBJ2-7; 8 bases are a match to TRBD1. This CDR3 region has 13 residues. Germline V lookup: CDR1 MNHEY, CDR2 SVGAGI. With 9 bases clipped from V and 6 bases from J, the junction kept 10 bases outside the gene matches. The CDR3 region has the DNA TGTGCCAGTTCCCGGGACAGGTTGGGCGAGCAGTACTTC. It encodes CASSRDRLGEQYF.

V gene TRBV27 combines with J gene TRBJ1-2, with TRBD1 matching over 8 bases. Germline V gives CDR1 MNHEY, CDR2 SMNVEV (reference sequence). The CDR3 runs 13 residues. The J segment lost 4 bases and the V segment lost 5 bases, leaving 3 bases of the junction unmatched. Here the CDR3 DNA reads TGTGCCAGCAGTCCCGGACAGGGCTATGGCTACACCTTC. This translates into CASSPGQGYGYTF.

This clone was found once. The chain couples TRBV14 to TRBJ1-1; D is perhaps TRBD1 (6 bases). V was clipped by 4 bases and J by 3 bases, with 9 bases between them. CDR3 size: 13 residues. In germline, CDR1 is SGHDN, CDR2 FVKESK. The CDR3 protein is CASSPRGYTEAFF. CDR3 nucleotides: TGTGCCAGCAGCCCCAGGGGATACACTGAAGCTTTCTTT.

The V call is TRBV5-5, the J call TRBJ1-2, with a weak D call TRBD1 (6 bases). Trimming pared 4 bases from V and 3 bases from J, leaving 16 bases between. The CDR3 sequence is 15 residues long. Germline loops: CDR1 SGHKS, CDR2 YYEKEE (reference sequence). CDR3 DNA sequence: TGTGCCAGCAGCGCTTCAGGGGCGAGGGACTATGGCTACACCTTC. Translating it yields CASSASGARDYGYTF.

The J gene is TRBJ2-2, the V gene TRBV24-1; 9 nucleotides align to TRBD1. The CDR3 totals 16 residues. Unmatched junction bases numbered 6, after V lost 4 bases and J lost 4 bases. Germline assignment: CDR1 KGHDR and CDR2 SFDVKD. The CDR3 loop is CATSDPGQGTTGELFF. The CDR3 bases are TGTGCCACCAGTGACCCCGGACAGGGGACCACCGGGGAGCTGTTTTTT.

The rearrangement uses TRBV5-1 and TRBJ1-1; D unresolved. Germline values: CDR1 SGHRS, CDR2 YFSETQ. The CDR3 spans 16 residues. Trimming removed 3 bases at V and 4 bases at J, with 19 bases between. CDR3 in amino acids: CASSSKTWGDGTEAFF. In DNA, the CDR3 is TGCGCCAGCAGCTCGAAAACGTGGGGAGACGGCACTGAAGCTTTCTTT.

The chain uses TRBV5-1 and TRBJ2-5, with 8 bases aligning to TRBD2. The CDR3 runs to 16 residues. The V gene's germline CDR1 is SGHRS and CDR2 YFSETQ. The junction had 5 bases not matched to a gene; V was cut back by 1 base and J by 0 bases. CDR3 coding DNA: TGCGCCAGCAGCTTGATTCGGGGGGGTGACCAAGAGACCCAGTACTTC. It codes for CASSLIRGGDQETQYF.

The chain is built from TRBV25-1 and TRBJ2-1; perhaps TRBD1 as D (6 bases). Between the trimmed V and J ends, which lost 3 bases and 5 bases, there was a span of 17 bases. Per germline, CDR1 MGHDK and CDR2 SYGVNS. The CDR3 is 16 residues long. The CDR3 nucleotides are TGTGCCAGCAGTGACCCTGCCTCGACAGGCCACAATGAGCAGTTCTTC. This encodes CASSDPASTGHNEQFF.